These 24 T cell receptor beta chains were all obtained from the same sample, sequenced in a study of T cell changes during pregnancy in multiple sclerosis. Profiling relied on immunoSEQ multiplex PCR, and the TCRdb table lists in-frame clones only, not all of them. This table has roughly 40,000 clones, about 91% appearing once. This specimen was CD4+ T cells from peripheral blood mononuclear cells, taken after pregnancy. These receptors originate from a female donor in good health, enrolled as a control in a pregnancy study.

The chain couples TRBV6-5 to TRBJ2-7; 8 bases agree with TRBD1. Germline V gene lookup returns CDR1 MNHEY and CDR2 SVGAGI. V shed 5 bases and J 5 bases; nucleotides not matched to a gene: 2. The CDR3 runs 12 residues. This CDR3 is CASSQGADEQYF. The CDR3 coding sequence is TGTGCCAGCAGTCAGGGGGCCGACGAGCAGTACTTC.

V is TRBV28 and J is TRBJ2-7, with TRBD1 as a possible D gene (6 bases). Trimming shortened V by 7 bases and J by 0 bases, and 16 bases separated the two germline ends. Germline values: CDR1 MDHEN, CDR2 SYDVKM. This CDR3 contains 15 residues. The CDR3 loop is CASNFRTVLSYEQYF. The CDR3 coding sequence is TGTGCCAGCAACTTCAGGACAGTGCTCTCCTACGAGCAGTACTTC.

The chain carries TRBV9 and TRBJ1-3; 7 bases agree with TRBD1. This CDR3 is built from 15 residues. Germline lookup yields CDR1 SGDLS and CDR2 YYNGEE. The J segment lost 7 bases and the V segment lost 3 bases, leaving 10 bases of the junction unmatched. The CDR3 region has the DNA TGTGCCAGCAGCGGAGGGGGCGTCCAGGCCAACACCATATATTTT. Protein sequence: CASSGGGVQANTIYF.

The J gene is TRBJ2-3, the V gene TRBV5-5; a weak D match, TRBD2 (5 bases). V gave up 4 bases and J gave up 1 base, with 10 bases separating them. The CDR3 covers 14 residues. Germline values: CDR1 SGHKS, CDR2 YYEKEE (reference sequence). CDR3 in DNA: TGTGCCAGCAGCCCAAAGGGAGGCACAGATACGCAGTATTTT. It specifies CASSPKGGTDTQYF. Full variable domain (rest looked up from reference TRBV5-5 and TRBJ2-3): DAGVTQSPTHLIKTRGQQVTLRCSPISGHKSVSWYQQVLGQGPQFIFQYYEKEERGRGNFPDRFSARQFPNYSSELNVNALLLGDSALYLCASSPKGGTDTQYFGPGTRLTVL.

The chain uses TRBV18 and TRBJ2-1; 12 positions agree with TRBD2. The V and J ends lost 0 bases and 7 bases, in that order; junction bases with no gene match: 13. The CDR3 length is 19 residues. Germline values: CDR1 KGHSH, CDR2 LQKENI. This CDR3 reads CASSPPLLAGGARSNEQFF. DNA of the CDR3: TGTGCCAGCTCACCACCACTTCTAGCGGGAGGGGCGAGATCGAATGAGCAGTTCTTC. The entire variable domain, with the rest obtained from reference TRBV18 and TRBJ2-1, is as follows: NAGVMQNPRHLVRRRGQEARLRCSPMKGHSHVYWYRQLPEEGLKFMVYLQKENIIDESGMPKERFSAEFPKEGPSILRIQQVVRGDSAAYFCASSPPLLAGGARSNEQFFGPGTRLTVL.

This clone was counted a single time. The chain joins TRBV21-1 to TRBJ1-2. TRBV21-1 is marked as a pseudogene. This CDR3 region has 15 residues. The DNA of the CDR3 is TGTGCCAGCAGCACCCCCATAGTCCGGGGGTCTGGCTACACCTTC. It translates to CASSTPIVRGSGYTF.

The genes are TRBV7-9 and TRBJ2-7, with TRBD2 identical over 10 bases. Germline V gene sequence: CDR1 SEHNR, CDR2 FQNEAQ (reference sequence). With 4 bases clipped from V and 6 bases from J, the junction kept 15 bases outside the gene matches. The CDR3 loop spans 17 amino acids. The CDR3 nucleotides are TGTGCCAGCAGCTCCCTCCCAAGGGGCCTAGCGGGAGTCGAGCAGTACTTC. It yields the protein CASSSLPRGLAGVEQYF.

The genes are TRBV28 and TRBJ1-2; tentatively, D is TRBD1 (5 bases). V was shortened by 7 bases and J by 2 bases, with 14 bases between the two germline ends. Germline CDR1 and CDR2: MDHEN and SYDVKM. This CDR3 is 14 amino acids long. The CDR3 DNA follows: TGTGCCAGCACTGGGGGGAATTCAAACTATGGCTACACCTTC. It encodes CASTGGNSNYGYTF.

The rearrangement uses TRBV6-6 and TRBJ1-1, with a possible D match to TRBD1 (6 bases). CDR3 size: 14 residues. Germline values: CDR1 MNHNY, CDR2 SVGAGI (reference sequence). Trimming shortened V by 5 bases and J by 1 base, and 11 bases separated the two germline ends. CDR3 in DNA: TGTGCCAGCAGTGGCCCAGGGGCGAACACTGAAGCTTTCTTT. It encodes CASSGPGANTEAFF.

The V gene is TRBV6-5, the J gene TRBJ2-7; D is perhaps TRBD1 (6 bases). The CDR3 is 14 residues long. The germline V gene encodes CDR1 MNHEY and CDR2 SVGAGI. V dropped 4 bases and J dropped 2 bases, with 12 bases sitting between them. In DNA, the CDR3 is TGTGCCAGCAGTTCGCGCAGGGGTGCCTACGAGCAGTACTTC. This encodes CASSSRRGAYEQYF.

This clone has a single count. The CDR3 sequence: CASSTQGAGGLREQYF. The CDR3 DNA is TGTGCCAGTAGTACCCAGGGAGCGGGCGGACTTCGGGAGCAGTACTTC. This chain connects TRBV19 to TRBJ2-7; the D gene is possibly TRBD2 (6 bases). CDR3 length: 16 residues. CDR1 and CDR2 (germline): LNHDA, SQIVND (reference sequence). V was cut by 4 bases and J by 7 bases, with 23 bases left in between.

The V and J genes are TRBV18 and TRBJ1-2; 7 nucleotides line up with TRBD1. The V segment lost 3 bases and the J segment 5 bases; nucleotides outside the gene matches: 3. The CDR3 is 13 amino acids. Germline CDR1 is KGHSH and CDR2 is LQKENI. The CDR3 loop reads CASSPGQLYGYTF. The CDR3 region has the DNA TGTGCCAGCTCACCGGGACAGCTATATGGCTACACCTTC.

The chain has TRBV6-5 and TRBJ2-7; possibly TRBD2 for D (7 bases). CDR3 length: 15 residues. CDR1 and CDR2 (germline): MNHEY, SVGAGI. Between the trimmed V and J ends, which lost 6 bases and 2 bases, there was a span of 17 bases. For the CDR3, the DNA is TGTGCCAGCAGCCCCCGGGGGGCGCCCCCCTACGAGCAGTACTTC. It specifies CASSPRGAPPYEQYF.

The chain joins TRBV10-1 to TRBJ2-3; weak D call: TRBD2 (6 bases). V lost 7 bases and J lost 2, with 16 bases in between. This CDR3 spans 15 amino acids. CDR1 and CDR2 from the germline V gene are WNHNN and SYGVQD (reference sequence). The CDR3 protein is CASTPAGSSTDTQYF. The CDR3 DNA follows: TGCGCCAGCACCCCAGCGGGCTCCTCCACAGATACGCAGTATTTT.

This chain links TRBV7-2 with TRBJ2-5; the match to TRBD2 covers 7 bases. Germline CDR1 and CDR2: SGHTA and FQGNSA. The CDR3 runs to 14 residues. The V gene end was trimmed by 1 base and the J gene end by 5 bases; junction bases not matched to a gene: 4. This chain's CDR3 is CASSLGTRVETQYF. In DNA, the CDR3 is TGTGCCAGCAGCTTAGGGACTAGAGTGGAGACCCAGTACTTC.

The J gene is TRBJ2-1, the V gene TRBV7-2; TRBD2 agrees at 7 bases. This CDR3 spans 15 amino acids. Germline CDR1 reads SGHTA; CDR2 reads FQGNSA. V dropped 3 bases and J dropped 6; count of bases not matched to a gene: 8. As DNA, the CDR3 is TGTGCCAGCAGCTTTGGGACTACCAACAGCAATGAGCAGTTCTTC. The encoded protein is CASSFGTTNSNEQFF.

This chain connects TRBV5-6 to TRBJ1-1; D remains unclear. Germline V gene data show CDR1 as SGHDT and CDR2 as YYEEEE. V was cut by 4 bases and J by 6 bases, with 16 bases left in between. The CDR3 runs 14 residues. The CDR3, as DNA: TGTGCCAGCAGCCCGGAGGCAACCGACGCTGAAGCTTTCTTT. Translation: CASSPEATDAEAFF.

The rearrangement links TRBV6-5 to TRBJ2-1; 10 bases are a match to TRBD2. Trimming cost V 5 bases and J 4 bases; bases outside gene matches: 5. Germline values: CDR1 MNHEY, CDR2 SVGAGI. The CDR3 has 15 residues. The CDR3 DNA follows: TGTGCCAGCAGTCGCCTTAGCGGGGGGTACAATGAGCAGTTCTTC. Encoded protein: CASSRLSGGYNEQFF.

The chain carries TRBV11-2 and TRBJ1-2, with D possibly matching TRBD1 (5 bases). The ends were cut back, 0 bases at V and 2 bases at J, with 7 bases in the middle. This CDR3 is 14 amino acids long. Germline V gene sequence: CDR1 SGHAT, CDR2 FQNNGV. In nucleotides, the CDR3 is TGTGCCAGCAGCTTAGAGGCAGGGAACTATGGCTACACCTTC. Protein product: CASSLEAGNYGYTF.

The V gene is TRBV7-6, the J gene TRBJ2-7, with D tentatively TRBD2 (6 bases). V shed 4 bases and J shed 4 bases, with 17 bases lying between them. This CDR3 comprises 15 residues. Germline V gene sequence: CDR1 SGHVS, CDR2 FNYEAQ. In DNA, the CDR3 is TGTGCCAGCAGCTCCCGGGACGCGGGAACTTACGAGCAGTACTTC. The encoded protein is CASSSRDAGTYEQYF.

This sequence joins TRBV28 and TRBJ2-7; no clear D gene. Trimming took 4 bases from V and 0 from J, leaving 7 bases between them. Germline V gene lookup returns CDR1 MDHEN and CDR2 SYDVKM. The CDR3 sequence is 13 residues long. The CDR3 DNA is TGTGCCAGCAGTTCCTTTCCCTCCTACGAGCAGTACTTC. Translation gives CASSSFPSYEQYF. Full variable domain (outside the CDR3, taken from reference TRBV28 and TRBJ2-7): DVKVTQSSRYLVKRTGEKVFLECVQDMDHENMFWYRQDPGLGLRLIYFSYDVKMKEKGDIPEGYSVSREKKERFSLILESASTNQTSMYLCASSSFPSYEQYFGPGTRLTVT.

This clone occurred a few times. This chain joins TRBV9 and TRBJ2-1; 7 bases match TRBD2. Per germline, CDR1 SGDLS and CDR2 YYNGEE. V shed 0 bases, J shed 8 bases, and the junction held 5 bases outside the gene matches. The CDR3 is made up of 14 amino acids. The CDR3 protein is CASSVAAGRDEQFF. The CDR3 bases are TGTGCCAGCAGCGTAGCAGCGGGGAGGGATGAGCAGTTCTTC.

This chain connects TRBV4-2 to TRBJ2-2; 10 nucleotides match TRBD1. Germline trimming cut 4 bases from V and 5 bases from J; bases unmatched to any gene: 7. The CDR3 contains 16 residues. Germline V CDR1 and CDR2: LGHNA, YNFKEQ. Here the CDR3 DNA reads TGTGCCAGCAGCCCCCCGGACAGGGGGGGAACCGGGGAGCTGTTTTTT. This codes for CASSPPDRGGTGELFF.

CDR3 bases: TGTGCCAGCAATAGGGAGGGGGGAAACACCATATATTTT. This encodes CASNREGGNTIYF. The chain employs TRBV28 and TRBJ1-3; TRBD1 might be the D (5 bases). The CDR3 length is 13 residues. Germline CDR1 MDHEN, CDR2 SYDVKM. V was trimmed by 7 bases and J by 4 bases, leaving 11 bases between them.